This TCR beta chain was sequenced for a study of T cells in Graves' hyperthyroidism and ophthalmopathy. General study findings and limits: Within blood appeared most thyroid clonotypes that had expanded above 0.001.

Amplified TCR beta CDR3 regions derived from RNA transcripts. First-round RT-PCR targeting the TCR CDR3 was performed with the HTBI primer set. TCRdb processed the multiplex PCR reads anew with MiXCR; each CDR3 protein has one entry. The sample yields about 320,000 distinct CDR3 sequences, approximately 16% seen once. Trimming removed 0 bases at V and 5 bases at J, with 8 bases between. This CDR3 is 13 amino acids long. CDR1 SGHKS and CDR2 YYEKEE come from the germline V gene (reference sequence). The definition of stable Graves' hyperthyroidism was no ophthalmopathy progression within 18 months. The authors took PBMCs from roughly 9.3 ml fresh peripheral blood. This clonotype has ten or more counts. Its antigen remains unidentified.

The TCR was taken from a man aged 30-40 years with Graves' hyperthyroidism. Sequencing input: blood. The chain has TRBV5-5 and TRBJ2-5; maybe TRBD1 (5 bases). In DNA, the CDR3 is TGTGCCAGCAGCTTGGAAGGGGTGGAGACCCAGTACTTC. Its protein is CASSLEGVETQYF.